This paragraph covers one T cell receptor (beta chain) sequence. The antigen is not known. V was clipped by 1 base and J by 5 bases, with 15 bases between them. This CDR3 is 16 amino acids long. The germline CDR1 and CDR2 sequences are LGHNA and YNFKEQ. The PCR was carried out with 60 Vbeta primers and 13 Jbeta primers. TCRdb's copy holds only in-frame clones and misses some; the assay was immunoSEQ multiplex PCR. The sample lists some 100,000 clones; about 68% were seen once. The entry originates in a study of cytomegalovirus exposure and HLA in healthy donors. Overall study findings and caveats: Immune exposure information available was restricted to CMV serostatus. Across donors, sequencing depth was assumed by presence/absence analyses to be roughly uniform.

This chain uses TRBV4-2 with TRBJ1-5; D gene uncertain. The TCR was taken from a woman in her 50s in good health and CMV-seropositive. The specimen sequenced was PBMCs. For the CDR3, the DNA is TGTGCCAGCAGCCAAGCGGCCTTTCAAGGAGATCAGCCCCAGCATTTT. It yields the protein CASSQAAFQGDQPQHF.